Below, one T cell receptor (beta chain) is given with its context. Its antigen is still unknown. Assay: immunoSEQ multiplex PCR; the TCRdb copy retains only in-frame clones and omits some. Here the sample spans tens of thousands of clones, around 86% being singletons. The sample comes from a study of graft-versus-host responses after intestinal transplantation. Study in general: Multivisceral, liver-intestinal, or isolated intestinal transplants were received by the recipients. The recipients all started with anti-thymocyte globulin induction and then took tacrolimus and steroids for roughly 3 years.

Looked up from germline, CDR1 is SGHTA and CDR2 is FQGNSA. The ends lost 5 bases at V and 4 bases at J; junction bases unmatched: 8. The CDR3 length is 15 residues. Study outcomes and limitations: The presence of high graft-versus-host to host-versus-graft clonal ratios in allografts characterized patients with graft-donor T cell macrochimerism. Among recipient marrow samples, GvH clones were found; some appeared first in ileum or blood.

The chain uses TRBV7-2 and TRBJ2-7; 10 bases fit TRBD2. Sequences were derived from unstimulated CD8+ T cells sorted from spleen or lymph node cells, sampled before intestinal transplant. This TCR derives from a human donor who received an intestinal transplant. CDR3 nucleotide sequence: TGTGCCAGCAGCCAAAAAGCGGGAGGGCCTTACGAGCAGTACTTC. Amino acid sequence: CASSQKAGGPYEQYF.